The TCR beta chain described here comes from a study of Ad26.COV2.S vaccination and SARS-CoV-2 variants. As for the study in general: Of the COV1001 trial arms, the Ad26.COV2.S arm included the donor. Recipients of Ad26.COV2.S got it intramuscularly, once or twice 56 days apart.

Produced via immunoSEQ multiplex PCR; TCRdb's table is partial and in-frame only. The data contain about 280,000 clones, roughly 86% of them singletons. Treatment of the sample: some 19 received Ad26.COV2.S at low or high dose, single or two shots; several received placebo; per-sample allocation not given. At day 63 after the first vaccine or placebo injection, samples were drawn. The CDR3 contains 15 residues. Looked up from germline, CDR1 is SNHLY and CDR2 is FYNNEI. Trimming pared 6 bases from V and 5 bases from J, leaving 19 bases between. Sequencing was performed on peripheral blood, taken in a trial of Ad26.COV2.S vaccine versus placebo. The rearrangement links TRBV2 to TRBJ1-1; maybe TRBD1 (5 bases). This TCR derives from a person between 18 and 59 years old who received the Ad26.COV2.S COVID-19 vaccine or a placebo. The CDR3 spells CASSTGSGVWTEAFF. The CDR3 DNA sequence: TGTGCCAGCAGCACAGGTTCGGGGGTTTGGACTGAAGCTTTCTTT. Supplemented by reference TRBV2 and TRBJ1-1, the full variable domain reads EPEVTQTPSHQVTQMGQEVILRCVPISNHLYFYWYRQILGQKVEFLVSFYNNEISEKSEIFDDQFSVERPDGSNFTLKIRSTKLEDSAMYFCASSTGSGVWTEAFFGQGTRLTVV.